This paragraph reports one T cell receptor (beta chain). Its antigen is unknown. Trimming stripped 1 base from V and 3 bases from J, with 11 bases between. From germline, CDR1 is SGHAT and CDR2 FQNNGV. The CDR3 consists of 15 residues. Generated by immunoSEQ multiplex PCR, the TCRdb table keeps only in-frame clones and is missing some. The repertoire includes around 130,000 clones, approximately 91% of them detected once, and approximately 12% sits in the top ten. The sample belongs to a study of PD-1 blockade in mismatch repair-deficient tumors. Background on the study: Enrolled about 2013-2016, patients had progressing, pretreated mismatch repair-deficient cancers of 12 types.

Study-wide results and caveats: Rapid post-treatment expansion, then contraction, generally preceding radiologic response, marked tumor-resident clones.

The origin of this receptor is an adult with mismatch repair-deficient cancer. The sample was peripheral blood, taken just under 74 weeks after starting pembrolizumab. The chain is built from TRBV11-2 and TRBJ2-3; D ambiguous. The CDR3 DNA is TGTGCCAGCAGCTTAGTAAGGCGGATAACAGATACGCAGTATTTT. Translating gives CASSLVRRITDTQYF.